These 20 T cell receptor beta chains were sequenced from one sample in a study of T cells after posttransplantation cyclophosphamide. The assay was immunoSEQ multiplex PCR, and TCRdb's table has in-frame clones only and misses some. The profile covers 20,000 to 25,000 clones, with approximately 98% appearing a single time and roughly 0.13% taken by the ten largest. The naive gate required viable CD3+CD4+ or CD3+CD8+ cells with CCR7+CD45RA+CD45RO-CD95-CD27+CD28+ phenotype. The sample comprised naive CD4+ T cells sorted from PBMCs. The receptors derive from a man in his fifties in good health, CMV-negative, and a related stem cell transplant donor.

This clone showed up just once. The chain links TRBV10-3 to TRBJ1-2, with unresolved D. Germline V gene sequence: CDR1 ENHRY, CDR2 SYGVKD. The CDR3 is made up of 16 amino acids. Between the trimmed V and J ends, which lost 1 base and 5 bases, there was a span of 17 bases. CDR3 nucleotides: TGTGCCATCAGTGAGTTAGGATCGGGGTCGGATTATGGCTACACCTTC. Encoded protein: CAISELGSGSDYGYTF.

The CDR3 protein is CASSFRGSGFTDTQYF. DNA for the CDR3: TGTGCCAGCAGCTTCAGGGGCAGCGGCTTCACAGATACGCAGTATTTT. The chain links TRBV11-3 to TRBJ2-3, with D possibly TRBD1 on 6 matching bases. The V and J ends lost 3 bases and 2 bases respectively, with 15 bases between them. The CDR3 is 16 residues long. Germline-derived CDR1 and CDR2 are SGHNT and YENEEA. Complete variable domain (other parts from reference TRBV11-3 and TRBJ2-3): EAGVVQSPRYKIIEKKQPVAFWCNPISGHNTLYWYLQNLGQGPELLIRYENEEAVDDSQLPKDRFSAERLKGVDSTLKIQPAELGDSAVYLCASSFRGSGFTDTQYFGPGTRLTVL.

CDR3 sequence: CASSYSRVGGNTIYF. The CDR3, as DNA: TGTGCCAGCAGTTACTCGAGGGTAGGAGGAAACACCATATATTTT. The chain is built from TRBV6-5 and TRBJ1-3; no firm D call. Trimming removed 0 bases from V and 4 bases from J, with 10 bases in between. The CDR3 totals 15 residues. Germline-derived CDR1 and CDR2 are MNHEY and SVGAGI.

V is TRBV19 and J is TRBJ1-6; D call uncertain. The CDR3 runs to 14 residues. The ends were cut back, 0 bases at V and 7 bases at J, with 7 bases in the middle. Germline V CDR1 and CDR2: LNHDA, SQIVND (reference sequence). The CDR3 region has the DNA TGTGCCAGTAGTATAGAGAGCCGGAATTCACCCCTCCACTTT. Its translation is CASSIESRNSPLHF.

The J gene is TRBJ2-5, the V gene TRBV5-1, with no clear D. Trimming took off 4 bases at V and 1 base at J, with 2 bases between the two ends. The CDR3 is made up of 11 amino acids. The germline V gene encodes CDR1 SGHRS and CDR2 YFSETQ. The CDR3 loop is CASSLQETQYF. CDR3 DNA: TGCGCCAGCAGCCTCCAAGAGACCCAGTACTTC.

The chain combines TRBV7-2 with TRBJ2-3, with 7 bases lining up with TRBD2. The CDR3 is 16 residues long. Germline assignment: CDR1 SGHTA and CDR2 FQGNSA. V dropped 2 bases and J dropped 2; count of bases not matched to a gene: 7. The CDR3 sequence: CASSLLRTRTTDTQYF. The CDR3, as DNA: TGTGCCAGCAGCTTACTTCGGACTAGGACCACAGATACGCAGTATTTT. Variable domain in full (rest from reference TRBV7-2 and TRBJ2-3): GAGVSQSPSNKVTEKGKDVELRCDPISGHTALYWYRQSLGQGLEFLIYFQGNSAPDKSGLPSDRFSAERTGGSVSTLTIQRTQQEDSAVYLCASSLLRTRTTDTQYFGPGTRLTVL.

The chain employs TRBV5-8 and TRBJ2-5; TRBD1 agrees at 8 bases. CDR1 SGHTS and CDR2 YDEGEE come from the germline V gene. V dropped 0 bases and J dropped 1; count of bases not matched to a gene: 14. This CDR3 contains 19 residues. The CDR3 spells CASSLGTGIFGGIQETQYF. CDR3 sequence (DNA): TGTGCCAGCAGCTTGGGGACAGGGATTTTTGGCGGCATCCAAGAGACCCAGTACTTC.

The chain has TRBV2 and TRBJ2-5, with 12 positions matching TRBD1. After removal of 9 bases from V and 5 bases from J, the junction contained 13 bases not matched to a gene. The CDR3 covers 16 residues. Germline CDR1 is SNHLY and CDR2 is FYNNEI. CDR3 sequence reads: CASLKFKGTGGETQYF. The CDR3 coding sequence is TGTGCCAGTCTTAAATTTAAAGGGACAGGGGGCGAGACCCAGTACTTC. Together with reference TRBV2 and TRBJ2-5, the CDR3 gives the full variable domain: EPEVTQTPSHQVTQMGQEVILRCVPISNHLYFYWYRQILGQKVEFLVSFYNNEISEKSEIFDDQFSVERPDGSNFTLKIRSTKLEDSAMYFCASLKFKGTGGETQYFGPGTRLLVL.

CDR3 DNA sequence: TGTGCCAGCAGTTCCCGTAGGGAGAGCACAGATACGCAGTATTTT. It encodes CASSSRRESTDTQYF. The genes are TRBV6-6 and TRBJ2-3; maybe TRBD2 (5 bases). Per the germline V gene, CDR1 is MNHNY and CDR2 is SVGAGI (reference sequence). This CDR3 comprises 15 residues. V gave up 4 bases and J gave up 0 bases, with 11 bases separating them.

The CDR3 bases are TGTGCCAGCAGCTTAGAGGTCGCGACAGGGGGCAGTGAGCAGTACTTC. This codes for CASSLEVATGGSEQYF. The genes are TRBV7-6 and TRBJ2-7; 10 bases are a match to TRBD1. The CDR3 has 16 residues. In germline, CDR1 is SGHVS, CDR2 FNYEAQ. Losses at the gene ends were 1 base for V and 7 bases for J; bases not matched to a gene: 10.

V and J are TRBV5-1 and TRBJ1-4; 10 bases line up with TRBD1. J was trimmed by 8 bases and V by 4 bases; bases with no gene match: 5. CDR1 and CDR2 (germline): SGHRS, YFSETQ. The CDR3 runs 14 residues. Here the CDR3 DNA reads TGCGCCAGCAGCCCGGGACAGGGGAGAGAAAAACTGTTTTTT. This translates into CASSPGQGREKLFF.

V and J are TRBV30 and TRBJ2-7; a possible D gene is TRBD1 (6 bases). CDR3 length: 12 residues. CDR1 and CDR2 from the germline V gene are GTSNPN and SVGIG (reference sequence). Trimming took 1 base from V and 3 from J, leaving 7 bases between them. The CDR3 region has the DNA TGTGCCTGGAGTGCAGGGGTCTACGAGCAGTACTTC. Residues: CAWSAGVYEQYF.

V is TRBV5-1 and J is TRBJ2-1; 9 bases line up with TRBD2. This CDR3 contains 15 residues. The trim removed 7 bases at V and 6 bases at J, leaving 11 bases unmatched. CDR1 is SGHRS and CDR2 is YFSETQ in the germline V gene. The CDR3 region is CASVKEAGGVNEQFF. In DNA form, the CDR3 reads TGCGCCAGCGTAAAGGAGGCGGGGGGGGTCAATGAGCAGTTCTTC.

V and J are TRBV19 and TRBJ1-1; 7 bases agree with TRBD1. After removal of 4 bases from V and 0 bases from J, the junction contained 8 bases not matched to a gene. The CDR3 length is 16 residues. CDR1 is LNHDA, CDR2 SQIVND, per germline (reference sequence). The DNA of the CDR3 is TGTGCCAGTAGTACCCCCTGGACAGGCGTGAACACTGAAGCTTTCTTT. As protein: CASSTPWTGVNTEAFF.

V gene TRBV5-1 combines with J gene TRBJ2-3; 10 bases match TRBD1. V lost 5 bases to trimming and J lost 6 bases; unmatched junction nucleotides: 12. The CDR3 loop spans 16 amino acids. Germline V lookup: CDR1 SGHRS, CDR2 YFSETQ. The CDR3 is CASSFGTGAAGDTQYF. In DNA, the CDR3 is TGCGCCAGCAGTTTCGGGACAGGGGCCGCGGGGGATACGCAGTATTTT. Based on the CDR3 plus reference TRBV5-1 and TRBJ2-3, the full variable domain is KAGVTQTPRYLIKTRGQQVTLSCSPISGHRSVSWYQQTPGQGLQFLFEYFSETQRNKGNFPGRFSGRQFSNSRSEMNVSTLELGDSALYLCASSFGTGAAGDTQYFGPGTRLTVL.

This chain connects TRBV25-1 to TRBJ2-7; a possible D gene is TRBD1 (6 bases). Trimming removed 0 bases at V and 6 bases at J, with 15 bases between. CDR1 is MGHDK, CDR2 SYGVNS, per germline. The CDR3 loop spans 15 amino acids. The CDR3 DNA is TGTGCCAGCAGTGAATACATCAGGGGCACCGTCGAGCAGTACTTC. This translates into CASSEYIRGTVEQYF.

This chain links TRBV7-2 with TRBJ1-5; possibly TRBD1 for D (5 bases). From germline, CDR1 is SGHTA and CDR2 FQGNSA. This CDR3 has 14 residues. Trimming shortened V by 1 base and J by 4 bases, and 8 bases separated the two germline ends. As DNA, the CDR3 is TGTGCCAGCAGCTTAGACAGGAATAATCAGCCCCAGCATTTT. Amino acids: CASSLDRNNQPQHF.

This sequence joins TRBV11-2 and TRBJ2-3; tentative D call: TRBD1 (6 bases). Trimming cost V 7 bases and J 1 base, with 15 bases left between them. Germline-derived CDR1 and CDR2 are SGHAT and FQNNGV. CDR3 length: 15 amino acids. The DNA for the CDR3 is TGTGCCAGCAACCCGAGAGGGGGAGGCACAGATACGCAGTATTTT. Translated, it gives CASNPRGGGTDTQYF. The whole variable domain, remainder taken from reference TRBV11-2 and TRBJ2-3, is EAGVAQSPRYKIIEKRQSVAFWCNPISGHATLYWYQQILGQGPKLLIQFQNNGVVDDSQLPKDRFSAERLKGVDSTLKIQPAKLEDSAVYLCASNPRGGGTDTQYFGPGTRLTVL.

V and J are TRBV7-7 and TRBJ1-5, with unresolved D. V lost 5 bases to trimming and J lost 6 bases, with 11 bases between them. Germline V gene sequence: CDR1 SSHAT, CDR2 FNYEAQ (reference sequence). CDR3 size: 13 residues. Written as DNA, the CDR3 is TGTGCCAGCAGCGCTTGGGCTGGTCAGCCCCAGCATTTT. The encoded protein is CASSAWAGQPQHF. Drawing the rest from reference TRBV7-7 and TRBJ1-5, the complete variable domain is GAGVSQSPRYKVTKRGQDVTLRCDPISSHATLYWYQQALGQGPEFLTYFNYEAQPDKSGLPSDRFSAERPEGSISTLTIQRTEQRDSAMYRCASSAWAGQPQHFGDGTRLSIL.

The gene calls are TRBV5-5 and TRBJ2-3; D not resolved. The germline gives CDR1 SGHKS, CDR2 YYEKEE (reference sequence). V was shortened by 6 bases and J by 7 bases, with 12 bases between the two germline ends. The length of the CDR3 is 12 residues. The CDR3 region has the DNA TGTGCCAGCACCCTCGAGGAGTATACGCAGTATTTT. Translating it yields CASTLEEYTQYF. Full variable domain (remainder filled in from reference TRBV5-5 and TRBJ2-3): DAGVTQSPTHLIKTRGQQVTLRCSPISGHKSVSWYQQVLGQGPQFIFQYYEKEERGRGNFPDRFSARQFPNYSSELNVNALLLGDSALYLCASTLEEYTQYFGPGTRLTVL.